This T cell receptor beta chain is drawn from a study of T cells after yellow fever vaccination. Broader study findings: Booster samples showed a return of most primary-vaccination clones (around 96% CD4, around 85% CD8). Clonotype sharing between CD4 and CD8 compartments was small.

For TCR, cDNA came from 5'RACE template switching, which added a universal primer site and UMIs. TCRdb independently ran MiXCR on the 5' RACE reads; one entry per CDR3 protein. The sample carries a few hundred thousand distinct CDR3 sequences, about 4% recorded once. Trimming cost V 0 bases and J 1 base; bases outside gene matches: 3. Germline V gene lookup returns CDR1 DFQATT and CDR2 SNEGSKA (reference sequence). This CDR3 has 15 residues. There are many counts of this clonotype. The antigen is unknown. The chain carries TRBV20-1 and TRBJ2-1, with 7 nucleotides matching TRBD1. The sample consisted of PBMCs, taken 5 days after the yellow fever booster vaccination. This receptor was obtained from a man aged 18 to 29 who received the YFV17D yellow fever vaccine. CDR3 nucleotide sequence: TGCAGTGCTAGAGAGACAGGGTGGTCCTACAATGAGCAGTTCTTC. Its translation: CSARETGWSYNEQFF.